One and the same sample provided the 18 T cell receptor beta chains below, sequenced in a study of long-term antiretroviral therapy in people with HIV. With survey level as its setting, the immunoSEQ assay was v3.0. Sequencing was performed with immunoSEQ multiplex PCR; in TCRdb, only in-frame clones are kept and a portion is missing. The sample includes around 43,000 clones, 94% of them seen just once. This specimen was unsorted PBMCs, taken just over 9 years after starting antiretroviral therapy. These receptors were taken from a man aged 30 to 39 with HIV.

The chain joins TRBV7-8 to TRBJ1-3; 7 nucleotides agree with TRBD1. CDR1 is SGHVS and CDR2 is FQNEAQ in the germline V gene. The CDR3 sequence is 15 residues long. V shed 5 bases and J 0 bases; nucleotides not matched to a gene: 4. In DNA, the CDR3 is TGTGCCAGCAGCCGCCGGGACAGCTCTGGAAACACCATATATTTT. As protein: CASSRRDSSGNTIYF.

V usage is TRBV28 and J usage is TRBJ2-7; possibly TRBD2 for D (7 bases). V lost 2 bases to trimming and J lost 2 bases, with 10 bases between them. The germline V gene has CDR1 MDHEN and CDR2 SYDVKM. This CDR3 has 14 residues. This CDR3 reads CASSLRGGPYEQYV. In DNA, the CDR3 is TGTGCCAGCAGTTTAAGGGGGGGTCCCTACGAGCAGTACGTC.

The chain links TRBV15 to TRBJ1-4, with TRBD1 matching 10 bases. CDR3 length: 15 amino acids. Germline V CDR1 and CDR2: LNHNV, YYDKDF (reference sequence). V lost 1 base and J lost 7; bases outside the gene matches: 3. For the CDR3, the DNA is TGTGCCACCAGCAGAGGACAGGGGGCTGTTGAAAAACTGTTTTTT. It translates to CATSRGQGAVEKLFF.

The chain joins TRBV9 to TRBJ2-3; D could derive from TRBD1 or TRBD2 (5 bases each). This CDR3 is built from 13 residues. Trimming shortened V by 1 base and J by 9 bases, and 12 bases separated the two germline ends. Germline V gene sequence: CDR1 SGDLS, CDR2 YYNGEE. The CDR3 region is CASSVIDGDTQYF. CDR3 in DNA: TGTGCCAGCAGCGTAATCGACGGGGACACGCAGTATTTT. The full variable domain, rest sourced from reference TRBV9 and TRBJ2-3, is DSGVTQTPKHLITATGQRVTLRCSPRSGDLSVYWYQQSLDQGLQFLIQYYNGEERAKGNILERFSAQQFPDLHSELNLSSLELGDSALYFCASSVIDGDTQYFGPGTRLTVL.

The chain links TRBV27 to TRBJ2-4, with 11 bases identical to TRBD1. CDR1 MNHEY and CDR2 SMNVEV come from the germline V gene (reference sequence). The CDR3 runs 14 residues. J was trimmed by 8 bases and V by 2 bases; bases with no gene match: 2. CDR3 residues: CASSLQGQGDIQYF. CDR3 nucleotides: TGTGCCAGCAGTTTACAGGGACAGGGGGACATTCAGTACTTC.

The chain recombines TRBV7-8 with TRBJ2-1, with D perhaps matching TRBD1 (6 bases). The CDR3 loop spans 18 amino acids. V was trimmed by 1 base and J by 0 bases, leaving 16 bases between them. Germline V gene data show CDR1 as SGHVS and CDR2 as FQNEAQ. CDR3 amino acids: CASSLGLGATSSYNEQFF. The DNA for the CDR3 is TGTGCCAGCAGCTTAGGTCTGGGGGCGACGAGCTCCTACAATGAGCAGTTCTTC.

The chain combines TRBV19 with TRBJ1-4, with 7 bases aligning to TRBD1. Germline assignment: CDR1 LNHDA and CDR2 SQIVND (reference sequence). J gave up 0 bases and V 4 bases, and 8 bases lay outside the gene matches. The CDR3 has 17 amino acids. CDR3 sequence: CASSKRTGTTTNEKLFF. CDR3 DNA: TGTGCCAGTAGTAAGCGGACAGGAACCACAACTAATGAAAAACTGTTTTTT.

This chain connects TRBV6-5 to TRBJ1-5; 10 bases line up with TRBD1. The J segment lost 5 bases and the V segment lost 6 bases, leaving 4 bases of the junction unmatched. Germline V gene lookup returns CDR1 MNHEY and CDR2 SVGAGI. The CDR3 is 14 residues long. The CDR3 reads CASSHGQGDQPQHF. The CDR3 coding sequence is TGTGCCAGCAGCCACGGACAGGGGGATCAGCCCCAGCATTTT.

This chain links TRBV11-3 with TRBJ1-1; D gene ambiguous. Germline V CDR1 and CDR2: SGHNT, YENEEA. V was trimmed by 5 bases and J by 5 bases, leaving 12 bases between them. The CDR3 consists of 13 residues. The DNA for the CDR3 is TGTGCCAGCAGCCCCCGTGGGGAGACTGAAGCTTTCTTT. This gives the protein CASSPRGETEAFF.

The rearrangement uses TRBV28 and TRBJ2-7; D call uncertain. CDR1 and CDR2 (germline): MDHEN, SYDVKM. V shed 7 bases and J shed 7 bases, with 14 bases lying between them. CDR3 length equals 12 residues. The CDR3 DNA reads TGTGCCAGCAAGGCCGAGTTTAGAGAGCAGTACTTC. This gives the protein CASKAEFREQYF.

The chain carries TRBV11-2 and TRBJ1-1, with D possibly TRBD1 on 5 matching bases. Trimming removed 3 bases at V and 5 bases at J, with 7 bases between. Germline lookup yields CDR1 SGHAT and CDR2 FQNNGV. The CDR3 sequence is 12 residues long. The CDR3 sequence: CASSLGVTEAFF. Here the CDR3 DNA reads TGTGCCAGCAGCTTGGGGGTTACTGAAGCTTTCTTT.

The V gene is TRBV6-1, the J gene TRBJ1-4; D ambiguous. This CDR3 region has 15 residues. CDR1 is MNHNS and CDR2 is SASEGT in the germline V gene. The V end was cut by 1 base, the J end by 7 bases, with 13 bases between. As DNA, the CDR3 is TGTGCCAGCAGTGAAGGGGGATCAAGGAGTGAAAAACTGTTTTTT. This translates into CASSEGGSRSEKLFF.

The V call is TRBV6-6, the J call TRBJ1-4; D is unclear. This CDR3 is 15 amino acids long. The ends were cut back, 4 bases at V and 2 bases at J, with 11 bases in the middle. Per germline, CDR1 MNHNY and CDR2 SVGAGI (reference sequence). In nucleotides, the CDR3 is TGTGCCAGCAGTTCGAAACTCGTTACTAATGAAAAACTGTTTTTT. Translated, it gives CASSSKLVTNEKLFF.

This clone was counted between two and nine times. V usage is TRBV4-1 and J usage is TRBJ1-4; D not resolved. Trimming removed 0 bases at V and 7 bases at J, with 12 bases between. CDR3 length equals 15 residues. Germline V gene sequence: CDR1 MGHRA, CDR2 YSYEKL. The CDR3 nucleotides are TGCGCCAGCAGCCAAGACCAGGCTTGGGGTGAAAAACTGTTTTTT. The encoded protein is CASSQDQAWGEKLFF.

The rearrangement links TRBV6-5 to TRBJ1-3; 8 nucleotides align to TRBD1. The germline V gene encodes CDR1 MNHEY and CDR2 SVGAGI. The CDR3 runs to 15 residues. The junction had 6 bases not matched to a gene; V was cut back by 6 bases and J by 2 bases. The CDR3 sequence: CASRSTGVTGNTIYF. The CDR3 DNA is TGTGCCAGCAGATCGACAGGGGTTACTGGAAACACCATATATTTT.

This clone showed up just once. V is TRBV7-9 and J is TRBJ2-4; 11 positions match TRBD1. After removal of 4 bases from V and 6 bases from J, the junction contained 5 bases not matched to a gene. This CDR3 is 15 amino acids long. Germline V CDR1 and CDR2: SEHNR, FQNEAQ (reference sequence). The CDR3 DNA follows: TGTGCCAGCAGCTCACCCGGGACAGGGGGAAACATTCAGTACTTC. Amino acid sequence: CASSSPGTGGNIQYF. The whole variable domain, filled in from reference TRBV7-9 and TRBJ2-4, reads DTGVSQNPRHKITKRGQNVTFRCDPISEHNRLYWYRQTLGQGPEFLTYFQNEAQLEKSRLLSDRFSAERPKGSFSTLEIQRTEQGDSAMYLCASSSPGTGGNIQYFGAGTRLSVL.

V is TRBV7-2 and J is TRBJ1-3, with D possibly matching TRBD1 (5 bases). The V gene lost 1 base and the J gene lost 3 bases, with 7 bases spanning the gap. CDR3 length: 14 residues. CDR1 SGHTA and CDR2 FQGNSA come from the germline V gene. The DNA of the CDR3 is TGTGCCAGCAGCTTAGGAAGGGGTGGAAACACCATATATTTT. It translates to CASSLGRGGNTIYF.

V gene TRBV25-1 combines with J gene TRBJ1-4; the D gene is possibly TRBD1 (5 bases). The CDR3 is made up of 15 amino acids. With 2 bases removed from V and 0 bases from J, the gap between germline ends came to 7 bases. CDR1 is MGHDK, CDR2 SYGVNS, per germline. CDR3 sequence: CASSEQGATNEKLFF. The DNA of the CDR3 is TGTGCCAGCAGTGAACAGGGAGCAACTAATGAAAAACTGTTTTTT.